The sample holds a few counts of the clone carrying this TCR beta chain. Profiled with immunoSEQ multiplex PCR; TCRdb holds only in-frame clones, not every one. The sample has just under 85,000 clones, around 88% seen once. This CDR3 is built from 13 residues. Germline V CDR1 and CDR2: SGHTA, FQGTGA. After removal of 11 bases from V and 6 bases from J, the junction contained 10 bases not matched to a gene. This entry is derived from a study of T cell responses to AZD1222 COVID-19 vaccine. Study context: Second doses that came at about 4 or about 12 weeks were put together.

V and J are TRBV7-3 and TRBJ1-2; 9 bases line up with TRBD1. The source is an adult in good health. The input for sequencing was peripheral blood, taken on day 0 of AZD1222 vaccination. This CDR3 reads CARDRGERNGYTF. In DNA, the CDR3 is TGTGCCCGCGACAGGGGGGAGAGGAATGGCTACACCTTC. Full variable domain (remainder filled in from reference TRBV7-3 and TRBJ1-2): GAGVSQTPSNKVTEKGKYVELRCDPISGHTALYWYRQSLGQGPEFLIYFQGTGAADDSGLPNDRFFAVRPEGSVSTLKIQRTERGDSAVYLCARDRGERNGYTFGSGTRLTVV.